The sample holds a few counts of the clone carrying this TCR beta chain. The source of the sample is a study of blood T cell repertoires in COVID-19. At the level of the study: PBMCs, B-cell-depleted T cells, or T cells were the source of the cDNA or gDNA that made up the material.

In the original processing: Counts of nucleated cells, estimated from reference gene primer amplification, were obtained. Only in-frame clones appear in the TCRdb table, and some are missing; sequencing was by immunoSEQ multiplex PCR. D and trimming were read from the DNA, whereas the V and J calls and clone size are those reported in that table. The profile shows 300,000 to 400,000 clones, approximately 86% of them singletons. There are 13 residues in the CDR3. The V and J ends lost 4 bases and 4 bases respectively, with 10 bases between them. CDR1 is SGHTA, CDR2 FQGTGA, per germline. Sequenced: peripheral blood. The TCR was taken from a human donor in a cohort sampled during active COVID-19. This rearrangement joins TRBV7-3 to TRBJ1-1; possibly TRBD1 for D (5 bases). CDR3 residues: CASSSGHGTEAFF. In DNA, the CDR3 is TGTGCCAGCAGCTCAGGACACGGCACTGAAGCTTTCTTT.